This T cell receptor (beta chain) came from a study of human T cells and chemical hapten exposure. Library construction involved attaching unique molecular identifiers to individual cDNA molecules, which allowed quantitative, reproducible TCR counting. MiXCR, run by TCRdb on the RACE reads, gives a single entry per CDR3 protein. The repertoire consists of 200,000 to 300,000 distinct CDR3 sequences, with about 9.4% occurring once and the leading ten covering roughly 2.5%. The CDR3 is 15 amino acids. Time point indicated: pre-sensitization, week 0. Treatment denoted: therapeutic diphenylcyclopropenone sensitization with weekly scalp DPC. This clonotype appeared a few times.

This chain joins TRBV21-1 and TRBJ1-5; TRBD1 is the table's D call and was not checked against the DNA. TRBV21-1 is tagged as a pseudogene. The sequencing used whole blood, collected in connection with sensitization to the hapten diphenylcyclopropenone (DPC). This receptor was identified in a middle-aged woman with alopecia areata. Some clones in this sample may be carry-over from other donors' samples. Here the CDR3 reads CASSKYGTVRWPQHF. The CDR3 coding sequence is TGTGCCAGCAGCAAATATGGGACAGTCAGATGGCCCCAGCATTTT.